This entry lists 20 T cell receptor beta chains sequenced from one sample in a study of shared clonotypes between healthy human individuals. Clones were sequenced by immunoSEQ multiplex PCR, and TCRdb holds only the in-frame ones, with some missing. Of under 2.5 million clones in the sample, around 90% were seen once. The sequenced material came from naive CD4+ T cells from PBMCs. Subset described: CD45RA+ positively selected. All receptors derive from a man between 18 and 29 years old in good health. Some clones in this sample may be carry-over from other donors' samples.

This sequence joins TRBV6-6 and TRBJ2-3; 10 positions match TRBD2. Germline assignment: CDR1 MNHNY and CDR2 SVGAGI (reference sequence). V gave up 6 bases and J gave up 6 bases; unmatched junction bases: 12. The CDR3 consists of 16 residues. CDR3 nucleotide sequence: TGTGCCAGCAGCCCTTATACTAGCGGGAAAGGGGATACGCAGTATTTT. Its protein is CASSPYTSGKGDTQYF.

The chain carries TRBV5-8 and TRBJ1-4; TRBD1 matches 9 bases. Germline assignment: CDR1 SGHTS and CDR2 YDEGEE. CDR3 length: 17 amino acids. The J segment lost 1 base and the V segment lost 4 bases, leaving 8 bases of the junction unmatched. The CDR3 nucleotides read TGTGCCAGCAGCGACAACAGGGGGCGCGGAACTAATGAAAAACTGTTTTTT. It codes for CASSDNRGRGTNEKLFF.

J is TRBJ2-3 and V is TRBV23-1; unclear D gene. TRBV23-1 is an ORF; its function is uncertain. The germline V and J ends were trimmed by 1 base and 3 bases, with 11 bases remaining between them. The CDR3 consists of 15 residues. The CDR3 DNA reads TGCGCCAGCAGTCAATTCAAGGGTGGGACAGATACGCAGTATTTT. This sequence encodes CASSQFKGGTDTQYF.

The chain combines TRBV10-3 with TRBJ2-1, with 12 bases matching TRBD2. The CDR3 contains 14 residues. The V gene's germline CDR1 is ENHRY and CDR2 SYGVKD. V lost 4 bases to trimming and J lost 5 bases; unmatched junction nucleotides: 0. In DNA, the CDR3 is TGTGCCATCAGTGGGACTAGCGGGAACAATGAGCAGTTCTTC. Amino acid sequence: CAISGTSGNNEQFF.

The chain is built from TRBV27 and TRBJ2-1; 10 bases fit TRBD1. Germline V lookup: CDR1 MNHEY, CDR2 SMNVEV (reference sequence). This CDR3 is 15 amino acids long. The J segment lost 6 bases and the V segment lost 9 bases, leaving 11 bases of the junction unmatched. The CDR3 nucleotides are TGTGCCAGTTCAGCCCCGGGACAGGGGATCAATGAGCAGTTCTTC. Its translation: CASSAPGQGINEQFF.

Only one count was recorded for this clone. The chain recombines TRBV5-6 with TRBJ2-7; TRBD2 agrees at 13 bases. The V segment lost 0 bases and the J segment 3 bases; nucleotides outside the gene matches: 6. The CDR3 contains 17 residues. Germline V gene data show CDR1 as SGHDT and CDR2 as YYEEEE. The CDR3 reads CASSLGTSGSWVYEQYF. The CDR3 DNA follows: TGTGCCAGCAGCTTGGGGACTAGCGGGAGTTGGGTCTACGAGCAGTACTTC.

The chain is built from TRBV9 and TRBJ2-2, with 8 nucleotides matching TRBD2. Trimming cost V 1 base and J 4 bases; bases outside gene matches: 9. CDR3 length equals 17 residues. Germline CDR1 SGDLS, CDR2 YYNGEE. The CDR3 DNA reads TGTGCCAGCAGCGTATCCAGCGGGAGTTCGGGCACCGGGGAGCTGTTTTTT. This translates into CASSVSSGSSGTGELFF.

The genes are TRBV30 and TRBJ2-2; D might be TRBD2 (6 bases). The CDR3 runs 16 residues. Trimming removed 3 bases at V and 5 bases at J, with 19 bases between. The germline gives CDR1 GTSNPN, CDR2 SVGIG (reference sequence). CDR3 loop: CAWSTIGGSTTGELFF. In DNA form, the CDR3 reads TGTGCCTGGAGCACAATAGGAGGGAGTACTACCGGGGAGCTGTTTTTT.

CDR3 amino acids: CASSQVGSLGPYNEQFF. CDR3 in DNA: TGTGCCAGCAGCCAAGTGGGCTCACTAGGCCCCTACAATGAGCAGTTCTTC. The chain is built from TRBV4-2 and TRBJ2-1, with D perhaps TRBD2 (5 bases). The CDR3 runs 17 residues. Per the germline V gene, CDR1 is LGHNA and CDR2 is YNFKEQ. V dropped 1 base and J dropped 2 bases, with 15 bases sitting between them.

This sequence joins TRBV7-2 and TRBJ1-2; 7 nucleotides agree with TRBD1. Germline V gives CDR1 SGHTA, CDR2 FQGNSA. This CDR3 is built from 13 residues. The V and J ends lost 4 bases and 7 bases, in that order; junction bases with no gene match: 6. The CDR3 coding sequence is TGTGCCAGCAGCTCACTGACAGGGCCTGGCTACACCTTC. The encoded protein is CASSSLTGPGYTF. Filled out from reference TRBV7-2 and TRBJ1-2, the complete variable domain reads GAGVSQSPSNKVTEKGKDVELRCDPISGHTALYWYRQSLGQGLEFLIYFQGNSAPDKSGLPSDRFSAERTGGSVSTLTIQRTQQEDSAVYLCASSSLTGPGYTFGSGTRLTVV.

In DNA, the CDR3 is TGTGCCACCCGACTTAGGAGGAGCCAGGGGATCTATGGCTACACCTTC. Its protein is CATRLRRSQGIYGYTF. This sequence joins TRBV19 and TRBJ1-2; TRBD1 might be the D (6 bases). The CDR3 is made up of 16 amino acids. The V and J ends lost 10 bases and 4 bases respectively, with 25 bases between them. Germline values: CDR1 LNHDA, CDR2 SQIVND (reference sequence).

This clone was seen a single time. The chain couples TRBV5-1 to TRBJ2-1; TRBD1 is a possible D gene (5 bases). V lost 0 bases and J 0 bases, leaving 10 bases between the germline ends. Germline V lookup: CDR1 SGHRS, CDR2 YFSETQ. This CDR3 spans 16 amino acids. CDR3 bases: TGCGCCAGCAGCTTGGTCCAGGGCAGCTCCTACAATGAGCAGTTCTTC. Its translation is CASSLVQGSSYNEQFF.

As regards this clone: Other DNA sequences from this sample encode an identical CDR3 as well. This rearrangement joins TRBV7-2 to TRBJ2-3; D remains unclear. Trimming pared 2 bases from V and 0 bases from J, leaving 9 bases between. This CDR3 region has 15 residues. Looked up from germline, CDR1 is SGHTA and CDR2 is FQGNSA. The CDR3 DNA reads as TGTGCCAGCAGCTTACCCGGGCCTAGCACAGATACGCAGTATTTT. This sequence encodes CASSLPGPSTDTQYF.

The CDR3 spells CASSQDRTGENTEAFF. CDR3 nucleotides: TGCGCCAGCAGCCAAGATAGGACAGGCGAGAACACTGAAGCTTTCTTT. The chain has TRBV4-1 and TRBJ1-1; 7 positions agree with TRBD1. Germline V lookup: CDR1 MGHRA, CDR2 YSYEKL. The trim removed 0 bases at V and 1 base at J, leaving 5 bases unmatched. This CDR3 region has 16 residues.

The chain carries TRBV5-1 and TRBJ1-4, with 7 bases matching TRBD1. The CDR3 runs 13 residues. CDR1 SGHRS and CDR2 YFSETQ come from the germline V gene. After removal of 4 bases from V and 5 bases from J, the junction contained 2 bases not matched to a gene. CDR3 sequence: CASSQTGNEKLFF. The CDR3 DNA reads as TGCGCCAGCAGCCAGACAGGGAATGAAAAACTGTTTTTT.

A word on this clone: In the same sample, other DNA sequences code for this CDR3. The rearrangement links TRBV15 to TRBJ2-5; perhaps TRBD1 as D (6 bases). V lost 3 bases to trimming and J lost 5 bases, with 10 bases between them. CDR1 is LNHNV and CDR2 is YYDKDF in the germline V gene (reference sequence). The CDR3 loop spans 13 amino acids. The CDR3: CATSRGRGETQYF. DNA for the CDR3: TGTGCCACCAGCAGGGGAAGGGGGGAGACCCAGTACTTC.

CDR3 nucleotides: TGTGCCAGCAGCTTCCAATCTAACGCACATAATTCACCCCTCCACTTT. Its protein is CASSFQSNAHNSPLHF. The chain joins TRBV7-9 to TRBJ1-6; no clear D. CDR3 size: 16 residues. The V and J ends lost 3 bases and 5 bases respectively, with 14 bases between them. The germline V gene encodes CDR1 SEHNR and CDR2 FQNEAQ (reference sequence).

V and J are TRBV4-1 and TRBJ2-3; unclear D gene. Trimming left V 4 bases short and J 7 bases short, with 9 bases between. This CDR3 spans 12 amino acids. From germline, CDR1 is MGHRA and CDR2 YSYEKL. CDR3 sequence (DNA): TGCGCCAGCAGCCCTGACGACTATACGCAGTATTTT. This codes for CASSPDDYTQYF.

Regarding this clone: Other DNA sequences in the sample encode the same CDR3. In DNA, the CDR3 is TGCGCCAGCAGCGGGGGGACGAGCTACGAGCAGTACTTC. This gives the protein CASSGGTSYEQYF. The genes are TRBV5-1 and TRBJ2-7; TRBD2 is a possible D gene (6 bases). From germline, CDR1 is SGHRS and CDR2 YFSETQ. The germline V and J ends were trimmed by 4 bases and 3 bases, with 11 bases remaining between them. This CDR3 spans 13 amino acids.

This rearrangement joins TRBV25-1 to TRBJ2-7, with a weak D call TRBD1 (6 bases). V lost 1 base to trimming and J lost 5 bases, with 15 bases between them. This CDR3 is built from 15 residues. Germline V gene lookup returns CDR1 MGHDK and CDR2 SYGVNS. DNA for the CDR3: TGTGCCAGCAGTGAATTAGGGGCAGGGGCCAACGAGCAGTACTTC. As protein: CASSELGAGANEQYF.